These 5 T cell receptor beta chains share one sample of origin, sequenced in a study of cytomegalovirus exposure and HLA in healthy donors. Researchers ran the PCR with 60 Vbeta and 13 Jbeta primers. The data were produced by immunoSEQ multiplex PCR, yet TCRdb's version contains in-frame clones alone and is incomplete. The sample lists 80,000 to 95,000 clones, more than 55% occurring once. The material sequenced was PBMCs. The origin of the receptors is a human donor in good health.

This clone showed up just a few times. The chain uses TRBV11-3 and TRBJ2-5, with TRBD2 identical over 7 bases. The CDR3 covers 15 residues. Germline CDR1 and CDR2: SGHNT and YENEEA. V lost 3 bases to trimming and J lost 1 base; unmatched junction nucleotides: 5. DNA of the CDR3: TGTGCCAGCAGCTTTAGGCGGGGGACCCAAGAGACCCAGTACTTC. Translated, it gives CASSFRRGTQETQYF.

V and J are TRBV5-1 and TRBJ1-1, with D hard to call. Germline CDR1 and CDR2: SGHRS and YFSETQ. The CDR3 is 11 amino acids. The V gene lost 2 bases and the J gene lost 11 bases, with 10 bases spanning the gap. The CDR3 region has the DNA TGCGCCAGCAGCTTCCCGCCAGGTGCTTTCTTT. It specifies CASSFPPGAFF. Drawing the rest from reference TRBV5-1 and TRBJ1-1, the complete variable domain is KAGVTQTPRYLIKTRGQQVTLSCSPISGHRSVSWYQQTPGQGLQFLFEYFSETQRNKGNFPGRFSGRQFSNSRSEMNVSTLELGDSALYLCASSFPPGAFFGQGTRLTVV.

A single count supports this clone. The CDR3 reads CASKTGPNSPLHF. The CDR3 DNA follows: TGTGCCAGCAAGACAGGCCCTAATTCACCCCTCCACTTT. The chain recombines TRBV25-1 with TRBJ1-6, with D possibly being TRBD1 (6 bases). The germline V and J ends were trimmed by 7 bases and 6 bases, with 10 bases remaining between them. The germline V gene encodes CDR1 MGHDK and CDR2 SYGVNS. CDR3 size: 13 residues.

The rearrangement uses TRBV30 and TRBJ2-7; D perhaps matches TRBD1 (6 bases). CDR1 and CDR2 from the germline V gene are GTSNPN and SVGIG (reference sequence). The CDR3 runs 15 residues. Trimming shortened V by 4 bases and J by 0 bases, and 16 bases separated the two germline ends. The DNA for the CDR3 is TGTGCCTGGACTGAACAGGGATCCCCCTCCTACGAGCAGTACTTC. This translates into CAWTEQGSPSYEQYF.

This clone has just a few counts. The chain recombines TRBV9 with TRBJ1-2; no reliable D call. CDR3 length equals 14 residues. V was clipped by 4 bases and J by 7 bases, with 17 bases between them. The germline CDR1 and CDR2 sequences are SGDLS and YYNGEE. CDR3 loop: CASSPGSSYGGYTF. CDR3 nucleotide sequence: TGTGCCAGCAGCCCCGGGTCCTCTTATGGTGGCTACACCTTC.